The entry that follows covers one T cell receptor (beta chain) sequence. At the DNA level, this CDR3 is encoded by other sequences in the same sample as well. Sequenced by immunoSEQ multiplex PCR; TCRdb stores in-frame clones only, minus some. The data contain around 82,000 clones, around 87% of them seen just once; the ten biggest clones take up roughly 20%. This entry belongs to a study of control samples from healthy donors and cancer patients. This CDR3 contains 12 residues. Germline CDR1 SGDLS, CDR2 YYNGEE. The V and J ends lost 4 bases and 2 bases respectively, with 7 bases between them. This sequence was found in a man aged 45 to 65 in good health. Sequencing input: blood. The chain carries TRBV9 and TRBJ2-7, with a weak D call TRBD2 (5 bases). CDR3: CASSPGTYEQYF. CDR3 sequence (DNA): TGTGCCAGCAGCCCGGGGACCTACGAGCAGTACTTC.